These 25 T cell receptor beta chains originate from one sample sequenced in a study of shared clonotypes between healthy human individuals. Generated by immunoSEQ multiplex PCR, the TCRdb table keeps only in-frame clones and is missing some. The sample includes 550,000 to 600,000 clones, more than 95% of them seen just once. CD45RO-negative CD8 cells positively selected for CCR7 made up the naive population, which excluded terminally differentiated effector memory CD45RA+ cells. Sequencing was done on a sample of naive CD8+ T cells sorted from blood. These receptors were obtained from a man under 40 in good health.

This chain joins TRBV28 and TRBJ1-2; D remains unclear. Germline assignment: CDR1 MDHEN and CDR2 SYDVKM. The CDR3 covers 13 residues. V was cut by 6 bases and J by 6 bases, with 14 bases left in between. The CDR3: CASSYDIMNGYTF. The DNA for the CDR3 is TGTGCCAGCAGCTACGACATCATGAATGGCTACACCTTC.

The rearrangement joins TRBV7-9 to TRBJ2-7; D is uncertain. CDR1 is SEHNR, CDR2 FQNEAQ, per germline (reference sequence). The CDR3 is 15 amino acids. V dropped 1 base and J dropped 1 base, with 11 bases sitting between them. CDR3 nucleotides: TGTGCCAGCAGCTTAGGAAGGCAGCTTTCCTACGAGCAGTACTTC. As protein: CASSLGRQLSYEQYF.

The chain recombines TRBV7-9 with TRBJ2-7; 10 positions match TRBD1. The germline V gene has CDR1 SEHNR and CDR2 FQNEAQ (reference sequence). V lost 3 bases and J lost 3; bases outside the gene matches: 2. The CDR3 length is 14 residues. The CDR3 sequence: CASSFRDRGYEQYF. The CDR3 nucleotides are TGTGCCAGCAGCTTTCGGGACAGGGGCTACGAGCAGTACTTC.

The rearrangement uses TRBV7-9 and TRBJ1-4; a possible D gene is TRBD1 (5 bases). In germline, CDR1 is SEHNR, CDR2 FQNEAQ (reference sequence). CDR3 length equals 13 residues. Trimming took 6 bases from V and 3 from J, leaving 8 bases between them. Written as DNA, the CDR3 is TGTGCCAGCAGGGGACCGGCTAATGAAAAACTGTTTTTT. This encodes CASRGPANEKLFF.

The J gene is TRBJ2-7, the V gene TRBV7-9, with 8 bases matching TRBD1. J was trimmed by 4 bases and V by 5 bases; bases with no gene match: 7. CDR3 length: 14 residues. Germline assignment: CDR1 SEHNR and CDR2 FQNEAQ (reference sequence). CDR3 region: CASSRTDRVYEQYF. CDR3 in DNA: TGTGCCAGCAGCCGAACGGACAGGGTTTACGAGCAGTACTTC.

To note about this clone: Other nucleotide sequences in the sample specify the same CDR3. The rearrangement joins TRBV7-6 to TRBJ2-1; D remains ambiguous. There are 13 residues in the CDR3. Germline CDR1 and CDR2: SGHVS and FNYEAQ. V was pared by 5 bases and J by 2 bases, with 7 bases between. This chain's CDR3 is CASSPGTYNEQFF. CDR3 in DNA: TGTGCCAGCAGCCCAGGAACCTACAATGAGCAGTTCTTC.

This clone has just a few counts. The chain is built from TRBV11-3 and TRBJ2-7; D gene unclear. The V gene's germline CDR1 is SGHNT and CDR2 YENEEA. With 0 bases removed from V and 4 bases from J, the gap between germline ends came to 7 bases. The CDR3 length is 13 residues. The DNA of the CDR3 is TGTGCCAGCAGCTTAGATCACGGGTACGAGCAGTACTTC. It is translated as CASSLDHGYEQYF.

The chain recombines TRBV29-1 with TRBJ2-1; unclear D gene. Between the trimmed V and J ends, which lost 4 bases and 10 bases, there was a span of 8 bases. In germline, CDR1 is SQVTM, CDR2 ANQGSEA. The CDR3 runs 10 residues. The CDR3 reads CSVVWQEQFF. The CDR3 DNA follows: TGCAGCGTTGTCTGGCAAGAGCAGTTCTTC.

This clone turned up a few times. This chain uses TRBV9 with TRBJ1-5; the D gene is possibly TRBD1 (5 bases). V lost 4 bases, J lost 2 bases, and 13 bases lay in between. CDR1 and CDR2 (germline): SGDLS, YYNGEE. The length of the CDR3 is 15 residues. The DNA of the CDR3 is TGTGCCAGCAGCCGGGGGGGATATGGCAATCAGCCCCAGCATTTT. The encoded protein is CASSRGGYGNQPQHF.

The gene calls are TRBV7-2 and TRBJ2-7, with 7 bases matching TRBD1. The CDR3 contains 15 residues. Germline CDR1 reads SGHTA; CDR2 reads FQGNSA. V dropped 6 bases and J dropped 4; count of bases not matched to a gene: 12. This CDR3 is CASREDPGQPYEQYF. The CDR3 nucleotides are TGTGCCAGCAGAGAGGACCCGGGACAGCCGTACGAGCAGTACTTC.

Written as DNA, the CDR3 is TGTGCCAGCAGTTACCTCTACACGGACAGGGGTACTGAAGCTTTCTTT. Protein: CASSYLYTDRGTEAFF. The chain carries TRBV6-5 and TRBJ1-1; 9 bases line up with TRBD1. The CDR3 runs to 16 residues. The germline V gene encodes CDR1 MNHEY and CDR2 SVGAGI. The J segment lost 5 bases and the V segment lost 2 bases, leaving 9 bases of the junction unmatched.

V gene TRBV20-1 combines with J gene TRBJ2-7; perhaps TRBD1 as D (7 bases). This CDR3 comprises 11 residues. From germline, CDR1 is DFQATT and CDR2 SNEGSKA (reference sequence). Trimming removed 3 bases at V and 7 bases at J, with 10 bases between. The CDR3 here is CSARTGREQYF. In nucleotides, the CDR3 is TGCAGTGCTAGGACAGGGAGGGAGCAGTACTTC.

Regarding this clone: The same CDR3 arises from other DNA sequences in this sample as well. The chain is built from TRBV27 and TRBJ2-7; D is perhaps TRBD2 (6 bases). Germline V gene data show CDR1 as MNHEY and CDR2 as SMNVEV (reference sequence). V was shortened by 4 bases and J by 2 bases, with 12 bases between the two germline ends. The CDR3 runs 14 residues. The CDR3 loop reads CASSSGRGPYEQYF. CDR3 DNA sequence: TGTGCCAGCAGTTCTGGGCGGGGACCCTACGAGCAGTACTTC.

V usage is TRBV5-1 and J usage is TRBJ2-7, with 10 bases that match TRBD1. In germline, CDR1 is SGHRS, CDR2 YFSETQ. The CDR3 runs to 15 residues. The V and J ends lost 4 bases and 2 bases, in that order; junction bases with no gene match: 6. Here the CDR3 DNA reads TGCGCCAGCAGCACCGGACAGGGGGAAACCTACGAGCAGTACTTC. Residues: CASSTGQGETYEQYF.

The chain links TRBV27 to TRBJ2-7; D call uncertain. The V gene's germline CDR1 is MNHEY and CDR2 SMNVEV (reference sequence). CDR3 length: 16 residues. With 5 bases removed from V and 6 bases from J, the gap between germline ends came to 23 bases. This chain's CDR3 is CASSLMTSPHLGEQYF. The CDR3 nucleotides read TGTGCCAGCAGTCTCATGACTTCCCCCCATTTAGGCGAGCAGTACTTC.

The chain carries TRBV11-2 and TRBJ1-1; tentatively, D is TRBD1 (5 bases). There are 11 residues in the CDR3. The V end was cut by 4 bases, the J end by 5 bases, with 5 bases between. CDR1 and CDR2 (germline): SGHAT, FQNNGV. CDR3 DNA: TGTGCCAGCAGCTGGGGGACTGAAGCTTTCTTT. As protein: CASSWGTEAFF.

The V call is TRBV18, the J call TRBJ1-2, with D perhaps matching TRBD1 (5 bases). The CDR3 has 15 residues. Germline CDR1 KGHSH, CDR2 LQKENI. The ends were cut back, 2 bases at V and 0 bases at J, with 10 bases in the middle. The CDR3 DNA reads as TGTGCCAGCTCACCATGGGGACGGACTAACTATGGCTACACCTTC. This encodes CASSPWGRTNYGYTF.

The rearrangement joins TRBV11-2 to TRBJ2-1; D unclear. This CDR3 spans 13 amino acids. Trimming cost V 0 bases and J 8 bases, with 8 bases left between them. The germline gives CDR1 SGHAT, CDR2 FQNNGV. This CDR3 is CASSLEGYDEQFF. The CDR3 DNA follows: TGTGCCAGCAGCTTAGAGGGATATGATGAGCAGTTCTTC.

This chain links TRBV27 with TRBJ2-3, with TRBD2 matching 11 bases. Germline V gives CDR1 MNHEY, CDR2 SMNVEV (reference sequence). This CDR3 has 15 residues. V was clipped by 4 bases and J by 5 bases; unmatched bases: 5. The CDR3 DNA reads TGTGCCAGCAGTTCGCTAGCGGGAGGAGAAGATACGCAGTATTTT. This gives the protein CASSSLAGGEDTQYF.

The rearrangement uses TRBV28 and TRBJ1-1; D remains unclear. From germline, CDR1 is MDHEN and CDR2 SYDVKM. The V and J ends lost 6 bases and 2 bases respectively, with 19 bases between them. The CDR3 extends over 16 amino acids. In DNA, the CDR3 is TGTGCCAGCAGCGCGAGTTCTATGGCAGAAAACACTGAAGCTTTCTTT. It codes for CASSASSMAENTEAFF.

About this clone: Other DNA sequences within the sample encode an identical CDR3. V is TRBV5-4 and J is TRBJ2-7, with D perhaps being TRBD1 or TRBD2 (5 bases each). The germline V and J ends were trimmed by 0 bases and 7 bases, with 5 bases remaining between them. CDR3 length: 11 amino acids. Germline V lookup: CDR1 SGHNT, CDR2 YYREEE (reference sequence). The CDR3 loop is CASSLGGEQYF. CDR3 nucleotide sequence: TGTGCCAGCAGCTTGGGGGGGGAGCAGTACTTC.

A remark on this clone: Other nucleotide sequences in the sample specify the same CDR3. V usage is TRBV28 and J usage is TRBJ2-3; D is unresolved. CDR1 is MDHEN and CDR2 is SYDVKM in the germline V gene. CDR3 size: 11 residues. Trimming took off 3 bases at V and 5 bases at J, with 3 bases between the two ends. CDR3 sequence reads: CASSFRDTQYF. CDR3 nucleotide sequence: TGTGCCAGCAGTTTCCGAGATACGCAGTATTTT.

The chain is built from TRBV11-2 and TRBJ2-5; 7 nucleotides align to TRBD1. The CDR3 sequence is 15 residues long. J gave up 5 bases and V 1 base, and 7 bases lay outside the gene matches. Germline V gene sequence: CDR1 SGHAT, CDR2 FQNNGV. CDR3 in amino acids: CASSLGDSLGETQYF. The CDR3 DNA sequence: TGTGCCAGCAGCTTAGGGGACAGCCTGGGGGAGACCCAGTACTTC.

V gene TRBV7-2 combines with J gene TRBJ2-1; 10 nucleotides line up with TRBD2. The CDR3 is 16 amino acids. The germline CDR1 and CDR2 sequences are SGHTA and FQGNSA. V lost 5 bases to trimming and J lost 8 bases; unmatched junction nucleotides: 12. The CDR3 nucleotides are TGTGCCAGCAGCAACGAGCGGGAGGGTAGTCTCGATGAGCAGTTCTTC. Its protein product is CASSNEREGSLDEQFF.

The CDR3 protein is CASSLLKGAGELFF. Written as DNA, the CDR3 is TGTGCCAGCAGTTTACTCAAGGGGGCTGGGGAGCTGTTTTTT. The V and J genes are TRBV28 and TRBJ2-2; TRBD1 matches at 7 bases. The germline gives CDR1 MDHEN, CDR2 SYDVKM. J lost 8 bases, V lost 2 bases, and 5 bases had no gene match. The length of the CDR3 is 14 residues.